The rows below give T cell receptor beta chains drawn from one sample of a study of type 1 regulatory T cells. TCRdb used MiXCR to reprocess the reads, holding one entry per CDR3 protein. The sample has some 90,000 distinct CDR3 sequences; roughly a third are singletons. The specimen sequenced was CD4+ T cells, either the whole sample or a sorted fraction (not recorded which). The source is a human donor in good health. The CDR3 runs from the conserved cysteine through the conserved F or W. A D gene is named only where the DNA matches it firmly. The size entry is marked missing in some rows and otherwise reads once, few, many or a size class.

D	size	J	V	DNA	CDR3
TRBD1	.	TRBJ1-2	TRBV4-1	TGCGCCAGCAGCCATTCCGGGACAGGGGGCTTTTATGGCTACACCTTC	CASSHSGTGGFYGYTF
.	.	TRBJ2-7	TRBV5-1	TGCGCCAGCAGCTCGATGCCGGGATACTACGAGCAGTACTTC	CASSSMPGYYEQYF
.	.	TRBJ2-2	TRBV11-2	TGTGCCAGCAGCTTAGACGTTGGCCCGAACACCGGGGAGCTGTTTTTT	CASSLDVGPNTGELFF
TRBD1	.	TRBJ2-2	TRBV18	TGTGCCAGCTCACCGCTCCCGGGACAGGATTACACCGGGGAGCTGTTTTTT	CASSPLPGQDYTGELFF
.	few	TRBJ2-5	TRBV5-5	TGTGCCAGCAGCTTGGTGGGAGCGATGGAGACCCAGTACTTC	CASSLVGAMETQYF
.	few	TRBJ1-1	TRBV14	TGTGCCAGCAGCCAAGGACGGAACACTGAAGCTTTCTTT	CASSQGRNTEAFF
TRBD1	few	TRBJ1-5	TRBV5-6	TGTGCCAGCAGCCGACAGGGGGCAATGGACAATCAGCCCCAGCATTTT	CASSRQGAMDNQPQHF
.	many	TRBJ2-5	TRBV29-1	TGCAGCGGATTTAGCGGCCAAGAGACCCAGTACTTC	CSGFSGQETQYF
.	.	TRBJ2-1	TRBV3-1	TGTGCCAGCAGCCAACTACCGACTGGGCAGCGGGTCTACAATGAGCAGTTCTTC	CASSQLPTGQRVYNEQFF
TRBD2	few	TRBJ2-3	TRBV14	TGTGCCAGCAGCCAGTTGAGCGGGATGGCAGATACGCAGTATTTT	CASSQLSGMADTQYF
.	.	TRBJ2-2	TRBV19	TGTGCCAGTAGTATAAGTCCCGGCAGGGGAGACACCGGGGAGCTGTTTTTT	CASSISPGRGDTGELFF
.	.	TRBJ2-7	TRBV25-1	TGTGCCAGCAGTGATAAGGGGTTCGAGCAGTACTTC	CASSDKGFEQYF
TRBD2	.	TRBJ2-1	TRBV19	TGTGCCAGTAGTATAGTAGCCACTGGACTAGCGGACTACAATGAGCAGTTCTTC	CASSIVATGLADYNEQFF
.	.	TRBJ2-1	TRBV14	TGTGCCAGCAGCCAAGCCTCCGGGACATTCTACAATGAGCAGTTCTTC	CASSQASGTFYNEQFF
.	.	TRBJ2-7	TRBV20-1	TGCAGTGCTAGAGATCTATTCGACTACGAGCAGTACTTC	CSARDLFDYEQYF
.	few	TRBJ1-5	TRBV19	TGTGCCAGTAGTATCTCAGGCAATCAGCCCCAGCATTTT	CASSISGNQPQHF
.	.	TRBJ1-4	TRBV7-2	TGTGCCAGCAGCTTAGAGGGCGGAGGGGCGGCTAATGAAAAACTGTTTTTT	CASSLEGGGAANEKLFF
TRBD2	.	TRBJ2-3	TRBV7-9	TGTGCCAGCAGCTCTGGACTAGCGGGAGGTACGCAGTATTTT	CASSSGLAGGTQYF
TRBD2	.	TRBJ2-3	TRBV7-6	TGTGCCAGCAGCTTAGGCCCAGCGGGAGTTGGAGATACGCAGTATTTT	CASSLGPAGVGDTQYF
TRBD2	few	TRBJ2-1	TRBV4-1	TGCGCCAGCAGCCAAGTCCACCTAGGACTAGCGGACGACAATGAGCAGTTCTTC	CASSQVHLGLADDNEQFF
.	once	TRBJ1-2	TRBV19	TGTGCCAGTAATCCCTTTGTGGAGGGGGAGTGCGGCTACACCTTC	CASNPFVEGECGYTF
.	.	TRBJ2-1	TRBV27	TGTGCCAGCAGTTTTGTGACAGGCGCCTACAATGAGCAGTTCTTC	CASSFVTGAYNEQFF
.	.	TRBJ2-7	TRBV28	TGTGCCAGCAGGACCCCCGGGACGGGGTCCTACGAGCAGTACTTC	CASRTPGTGSYEQYF
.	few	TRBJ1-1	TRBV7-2	TGTGCCAGCAGCTTAGCCGGGACGAGGGACACTGAAGCTTTCTTT	CASSLAGTRDTEAFF
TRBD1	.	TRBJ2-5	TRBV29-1	TGCAGCGTTGGACAGGGTAAAGAGACCCAGTACTTC	CSVGQGKETQYF
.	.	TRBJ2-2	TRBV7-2	TGTGCCAGCAGCGGGGAGTATCACACCGGGGAGCTGTTTTTT	CASSGEYHTGELFF
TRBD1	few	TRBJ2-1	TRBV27	TGTGCCAGCAGTTTACCCGCTGGGACAGGGGGCTACAATGAGCAGTTCTTC	CASSLPAGTGGYNEQFF
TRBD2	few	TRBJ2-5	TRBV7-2	TGTGCCAGCAGCTCCCGACTAGCGGGAGCGGAGACCCAGTACTTC	CASSSRLAGAETQYF
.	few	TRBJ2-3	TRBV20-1	TGCAGTGCCATCGGAACTAAGGATACGCAGTATTTT	CSAIGTKDTQYF
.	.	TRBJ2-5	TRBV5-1	TGCGCCAGCAGACCTCACCCTCTCGGGGAGATAAAGACCCAGTACTTC	CASRPHPLGEIKTQYF
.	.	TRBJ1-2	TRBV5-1	TGCGCCAGCAGCTTGGCAGGCGGCACTTATGGCTACACCTTC	CASSLAGGTYGYTF
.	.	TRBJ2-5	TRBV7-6	TGTGCCAGCAGCTTAGCTCAAAAAGAGACCCAGCACTTC	CASSLAQKETQHF
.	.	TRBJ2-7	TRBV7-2	TGTGCGGAAGGAGGGGAGAGGGGGCGCACCTACGAGCAGTACTTC	CAEGGERGRTYEQYF
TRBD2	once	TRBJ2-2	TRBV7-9	TGTGCCAGCAGCTTAGTGGGTCTGGCTAGCGGAAGGAGGACCGGGGAGCCGTTTTTT	CASSLVGLASGRRTGEPFF
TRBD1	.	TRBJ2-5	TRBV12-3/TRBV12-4	TGTGCCAGCAGTTTGGGACAGGGGGTGGGAAAAGAGACCCAGTACTTC	CASSLGQGVGKETQYF
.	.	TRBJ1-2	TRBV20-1	TGCAGTGCTAGAGGGCAGGGCTATGGCTACACCTTC	CSARGQGYGYTF
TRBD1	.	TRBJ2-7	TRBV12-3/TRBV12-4	TGTGCCAGCAGTCTAGGTTTTGGGACAGGGCCTTCCTACGAGCAGTACTTC	CASSLGFGTGPSYEQYF
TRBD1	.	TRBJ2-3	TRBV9	TGTGCCAGCAGCGTACGGACAGGGTTCACAGATACGCAGTATTTT	CASSVRTGFTDTQYF
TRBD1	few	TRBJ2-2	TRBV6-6	TGTGCCAGCAGTTCAGGGGGCGCTGGTAACACCGGGGAGCTGTTTTTT	CASSSGGAGNTGELFF
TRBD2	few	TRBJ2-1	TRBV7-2	TGTGCCAGCAGCTCCCCGGGGGGGGCGAATGAGCAGTTCTTC	CASSSPGGANEQFF
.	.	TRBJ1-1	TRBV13	TGTGCCAGCAGCGCCCCCGGGAGGGGGGACACTGAAGCTTTCTTT	CASSAPGRGDTEAFF
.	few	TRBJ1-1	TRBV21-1	TGTGCCAGCAGCAAAGCGCTTTGGGGGCCACAGGGGATGAACACTGAAGCTTTCTTT	CASSKALWGPQGMNTEAFF
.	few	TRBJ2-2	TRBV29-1	TGCAGCGTCCGCAGGGAATTTCTAACCGGGGAGCTGTTTTTT	CSVRREFLTGELFF
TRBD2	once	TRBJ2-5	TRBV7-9	TGTGCCAGCAGCTTTGCCGGGAGGGCCCAAGAGACCCAGTACTTC	CASSFAGRAQETQYF
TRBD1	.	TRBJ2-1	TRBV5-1	TGCGCCAGCAGCATACAGACAGGGGGCAATGAGCAGTTCTTC	CASSIQTGGNEQFF
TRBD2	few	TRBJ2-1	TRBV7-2	TGTGCCAGCGCCCTAGCGGGGGCCGTCAATGAGCAGTTCTTC	CASALAGAVNEQFF